This TCR beta chain originates from a study of regulatory T cells in long-lasting Graves disease. This clonotype came up many times. As for time point: newly diagnosed GD, antithyroid drugs for less than 3 months. Preparation of the TCR library used RNA extracted from PBMCs. Researchers made TCR beta libraries by using iRepertoire HTBI primers and running Arm-PCR on CDR3 regions. TCRdb called the multiplex PCR reads again in MiXCR, with one record for every CDR3 protein. Of 500,000 or so distinct CDR3 sequences listed, 15% to 20% are singletons. The same sample was also used in a study of T cells in Graves' hyperthyroidism and ophthalmopathy.

The TCR originated in a woman aged 35-65 years with Graves disease. Sequences were derived from peripheral blood mononuclear cells (PBMCs), sampled at new diagnosis, from a patient treated with antithyroid drugs.

CDR3 bases: TGTGCCAGCAAAGTGAGTCTAGCTAACTATGGCTACACCTTC. As protein: CASKVSLANYGYTF. The chain combines TRBV6-2 or TRBV6-3 with TRBJ1-2; no definite D call. V was cut by 7 bases and J by 0 bases, with 12 bases left in between. The germline V gene has CDR1 MNHEY and CDR2 SVGEGT. The CDR3 extends over 14 amino acids.